Shown below are 23 T cell receptor beta chains from a single sample sequenced in a study of molecular identifiers for immune sequencing clone quantification. TCRdb itself ran the PCR reads through MiXCR, one entry per CDR3 protein. The table records about 300,000 distinct CDR3 sequences, about a fifth of them present only once. The sample was naive CD8+ T cells from blood, with Jurkat cell RNA spiked in. Documented subset: FACS-sorted CD8+CD4-CCR7+CD45RA+ naive T cells. These receptors came from a human donor in good health. Some libraries in this study had Jurkat cell RNA spiked in.

This clonotype was counted many times. The J gene is TRBJ2-2, the V gene TRBV23-1; 8 positions match TRBD2. TRBV23-1 carries the ORF label, with uncertain function. This CDR3 is 18 amino acids long. Trimming cost V 0 bases and J 0 bases; bases outside gene matches: 6. CDR3 in amino acids: CASSQSPDSGANTGELFF. The CDR3 DNA sequence: TGCGCCAGCAGTCAATCGCCGGATAGCGGGGCGAACACCGGGGAGCTGTTTTTT.

This clonotype was seen a single time. Likely a read error: the CDR3 ends without its conserved phenylalanine or tryptophan. The CDR3, as DNA: TGTGCCAGCAGCTTACCTGCGGGAGAGCAGTACCTC. This codes for CASSLPAGEQYL. This chain connects TRBV7-2 to TRBJ2-7; D possibly corresponds to TRBD2 (6 bases). The CDR3 runs 12 residues. The germline gives CDR1 SGHTA, CDR2 FQGNSA. The ends were cut back, 2 bases at V and 7 bases at J, with 9 bases in the middle.

Turning to this clonotype: A much larger clone differs by one base, so this may be a read error. The gene calls are TRBV7-8 and TRBJ1-5; D unclear. CDR3 size: 14 residues. CDR1 is SGHVS and CDR2 is FQNEAQ in the germline V gene. The CDR3: CAGSLEPAFMPQHF. CDR3 DNA sequence: TGTGCCGGCAGCTTAGAACCCGCTTTTATGCCCCAGCATTTT.

This clonotype was counted ten times or more. This chain uses TRBV28 with TRBJ2-3; D may be TRBD1 (6 bases). The V gene lost 2 bases and the J gene lost 0 bases, with 15 bases spanning the gap. The CDR3 is 17 residues long. CDR1 and CDR2 from the germline V gene are MDHEN and SYDVKM. The CDR3 sequence is CASSLIDLGTSTDTQYF. DNA for the CDR3: TGTGCCAGCAGTTTAATTGATCTTGGGACAAGCACAGATACGCAGTATTTT.

J is TRBJ2-7 and V is TRBV19, with D possibly matching TRBD2 (5 bases). Looked up from germline, CDR1 is LNHDA and CDR2 is SQIVND (reference sequence). The CDR3 consists of 14 residues. V was trimmed by 2 bases and J by 5 bases, leaving 13 bases between them. CDR3 in DNA: TGTGCCAGTAGTATAAAGGCGGGCACCCACGAGCAGTACTTC. It is translated as CASSIKAGTHEQYF.

This clonotype has a handful of counts. V gene TRBV4-1 combines with J gene TRBJ1-2, with 7 bases fitting TRBD1. The CDR3 runs 16 residues. V lost 0 bases and J lost 7; bases outside the gene matches: 11. Germline CDR1 reads MGHRA; CDR2 reads YSYEKL. The CDR3 coding sequence is TGCGCCAGCAGCCAAGATTGGGGACAGTATTACAGTGGCTACACCTTC. Its protein product is CASSQDWGQYYSGYTF.

About this clonotype: A read error may explain this, as a much larger clone is one base away. The chain is built from TRBV7-9 and TRBJ2-7, with D possibly matching TRBD2 (6 bases). The CDR3 totals 15 residues. Looked up from germline, CDR1 is SEHNR and CDR2 is FQNEAQ (reference sequence). CDR3 DNA: TGTGCCGGCAGCTCGACGGGGGATAGCTCCTACGAGCAGTACTTC. Amino acids: CAGSSTGDSSYEQYF. Full variable domain (missing parts from reference TRBV7-9 and TRBJ2-7): DTGVSQNPRHKITKRGQNVTFRCDPISEHNRLYWYRQTLGQGPEFLTYFQNEAQLEKSRLLSDRFSAERPKGSFSTLEIQRTEQGDSAMYLCAGSSTGDSSYEQYFGPGTRLTVT.

In this sample, this clonotype turned up many times. A read error may account for a junction end that differs from germline. The chain carries TRBV5-6 and TRBJ2-1; D perhaps matches TRBD2 (6 bases). The CDR3 consists of 11 residues. Germline values: CDR1 SGHDT, CDR2 YYEEEE. The CDR3: CASSTGAARNF. Written as DNA, the CDR3 is TGTGCCAGCAGCACGGGAGCAGCCCGGAACTTC.

Comments on this clonotype: A much larger clone lies one base from this, so it may be a read error. It is likely a read error, because the conserved phenylalanine at the end of the CDR3 is missing. The chain uses TRBV29-1 and TRBJ2-1, with TRBD1 identical over 9 bases. In germline, CDR1 is SQVTM, CDR2 ANQGSEA. Trimming removed 7 bases from V and 7 bases from J; junction bases left unmatched: 8. The CDR3 spans 13 residues. The CDR3 DNA reads TGCAGCGCCCGGGACAGGGTTTCGAATGAGCAGTTCTCC. Amino acid sequence: CSARDRVSNEQFS.

This clonotype was picked up one time. A much larger clone is a single base away; this may be a read error. This chain connects TRBV30 to TRBJ1-3; D is ambiguous. CDR1 and CDR2 from the germline V gene are GTSNPN and SVGIG (reference sequence). CDR3 length: 14 amino acids. V gave up 1 base and J gave up 2 bases, with 9 bases separating them. The CDR3 DNA sequence: TGTGCCTGGAGTGATGACAAACCTGGAAACACCATATATTTT. Translating gives CAWSDDKPGNTIYF.

The chain has TRBV20-1 and TRBJ1-5, with D maybe TRBD1 (6 bases). The CDR3 covers 16 residues. V shed 1 base and J shed 0 bases, with 13 bases lying between them. Germline V gene data show CDR1 as DFQATT and CDR2 as SNEGSKA (reference sequence). CDR3 loop: CSARGTGRYSNQPQHF. CDR3 sequence (DNA): TGCAGTGCTAGAGGTACAGGGCGGTATAGCAATCAGCCCCAGCATTTT.

This chain links TRBV7-9 with TRBJ1-5; 9 nucleotides align to TRBD1. The CDR3 extends over 16 amino acids. V shed 6 bases and J 7 bases; nucleotides not matched to a gene: 13. The germline V gene has CDR1 SEHNR and CDR2 FQNEAQ (reference sequence). DNA for the CDR3: TGTGCCAGCAGTTTTAGAGGACAGGGGAAAGGACAGCCCCAGCATTTT. Its protein product is CASSFRGQGKGQPQHF.

This clonotype was seen many times. V usage is TRBV30 and J usage is TRBJ2-3; no firm D call. This CDR3 is built from 13 residues. The germline V gene encodes CDR1 GTSNPN and CDR2 SVGIG (reference sequence). Deletions cut 2 bases from V and 6 bases from J, with 12 bases between. As DNA, the CDR3 is TGTGCCTGGAGTTGGACGATTTACGATACGCAGTATTTT. This codes for CAWSWTIYDTQYF.

The rearrangement links TRBV4-3 to TRBJ2-7, with D unresolved. The CDR3 is made up of 15 amino acids. With 0 bases removed from V and 3 bases from J, the gap between germline ends came to 12 bases. The germline CDR1 and CDR2 sequences are LGHNA and YSLEER. CDR3 in DNA: TGCGCCAGCAGCCAAGAGGTTACGAGGTACTACGAGCAGTACTTC. Its translation: CASSQEVTRYYEQYF.

The rearrangement uses TRBV7-9 and TRBJ2-5, with D maybe TRBD2 (6 bases). The CDR3 extends over 12 amino acids. Germline lookup yields CDR1 SEHNR and CDR2 FQNEAQ (reference sequence). Trimming stripped 5 bases from V and 2 bases from J, with 6 bases between. CDR3 amino acids: CASSGGQETQYF. The CDR3 bases are TGTGCCAGCAGCGGGGGGCAAGAGACCCAGTACTTC. The full variable domain, its missing parts supplied by reference TRBV7-9 and TRBJ2-5, is DTGVSQNPRHKITKRGQNVTFRCDPISEHNRLYWYRQTLGQGPEFLTYFQNEAQLEKSRLLSDRFSAERPKGSFSTLEIQRTEQGDSAMYLCASSGGQETQYFGPGTRLLVL.

In its sample, this clonotype was seen once. The V call is TRBV10-3, the J call TRBJ2-3, with 10 positions matching TRBD2. The J segment lost 0 bases and the V segment lost 0 bases, leaving 15 bases of the junction unmatched. The CDR3 has 21 residues. Per the germline V gene, CDR1 is ENHRY and CDR2 is SYGVKD. CDR3 region: CAISESRIGLAGVLSTDTQYF. For the CDR3, the DNA is TGTGCCATCAGTGAGTCGAGAATAGGGCTAGCGGGGGTCCTCAGCACAGATACGCAGTATTTT.

The chain couples TRBV2 to TRBJ2-1, with D uncertain. The CDR3 covers 12 residues. In germline, CDR1 is SNHLY, CDR2 FYNNEI. The germline V and J ends were trimmed by 0 bases and 5 bases, with 2 bases remaining between them. CDR3 residues: CASSEANNEQFF. The CDR3 nucleotides are TGTGCCAGCAGTGAAGCTAACAATGAGCAGTTCTTC. Complete variable domain (other parts from reference TRBV2 and TRBJ2-1): EPEVTQTPSHQVTQMGQEVILRCVPISNHLYFYWYRQILGQKVEFLVSFYNNEISEKSEIFDDQFSVERPDGSNFTLKIRSTKLEDSAMYFCASSEANNEQFFGPGTRLTVL.

There are many counts of this clonotype. The chain employs TRBV5-1 and TRBJ2-5, with D perhaps TRBD2 (5 bases). V dropped 3 bases and J dropped 0 bases, with 12 bases sitting between them. The CDR3 loop spans 15 amino acids. Germline CDR1 and CDR2: SGHRS and YFSETQ. In DNA, the CDR3 is TGCGCCAGCAGCTGGAGGATGCCGTACCAAGAGACCCAGTACTTC. It specifies CASSWRMPYQETQYF. Supplemented by reference TRBV5-1 and TRBJ2-5, the full variable domain reads KAGVTQTPRYLIKTRGQQVTLSCSPISGHRSVSWYQQTPGQGLQFLFEYFSETQRNKGNFPGRFSGRQFSNSRSEMNVSTLELGDSALYLCASSWRMPYQETQYFGPGTRLLVL.

Notes on this clonotype: Mismatch with germline at one junction end may stem from a read error. V and J are TRBV7-8 and TRBJ2-4, with 7 bases fitting TRBD1. Germline CDR1 reads SGHVS; CDR2 reads FQNEAQ. The CDR3 is made up of 18 amino acids. CDR3 nucleotides: TGTGCCAACAGCTTAGCGCTGGGACAGTGGGTGGCCAAAAACATTCAGTACTTC. Translating it yields CANSLALGQWVAKNIQYF.

Remarks on this clonotype: With a much larger clone just one base away, this may be a read error. This is likely a read error, given that the CDR3 carries no conserved phenylalanine or tryptophan at its end. The chain has TRBV6-4 and TRBJ2-7; 8 positions agree with TRBD1. V shed 1 base and J 2 bases; nucleotides not matched to a gene: 10. This CDR3 region has 17 residues. Germline CDR1 is MRHNA and CDR2 is SNTAGT. Here the CDR3 DNA reads TGTGCCAGCAGTGACTTGACCTGGGACAGGCCTACCTACGAGCAGTACCTC. Translating it yields CASSDLTWDRPTYEQYL.

This clonotype was detected many times. The CDR3, as DNA: TGTGCCAGCAACAGGGGCCTCTCCCATAGCAATCAGCCCCAGCATTTT. Protein sequence: CASNRGLSHSNQPQHF. This chain uses TRBV2 with TRBJ1-5, with 7 nucleotides matching TRBD1. J lost 0 bases, V lost 7 bases, and 9 bases had no gene match. The CDR3 consists of 16 residues. Germline V gives CDR1 SNHLY, CDR2 FYNNEI.

The chain joins TRBV12-3 or TRBV12-4 to TRBJ1-5; 7 nucleotides match TRBD1. The CDR3 sequence is 14 residues long. The V gene end was trimmed by 6 bases and the J gene end by 7 bases; junction bases not matched to a gene: 9. The CDR3 loop is CASSLEGAPQPQHF. The CDR3 nucleotides read TGTGCCAGCAGCCTTGAGGGGGCACCGCAGCCCCAGCATTTT.

This clonotype was detected many times. The chain links TRBV25-1 to TRBJ2-1; D ambiguous. This CDR3 spans 13 amino acids. Germline assignment: CDR1 MGHDK and CDR2 SYGVNS. With 1 base removed from V and 10 bases from J, the gap between germline ends came to 11 bases. The CDR3 region has the DNA TGTGCCAGCAGTGAATTGCGCTTAGGGGAGCAGTTCTTC. This codes for CASSELRLGEQFF. Combining the CDR3 with reference TRBV25-1 and TRBJ2-1 gives the whole variable domain EADIYQTPRYLVIGTGKKITLECSQTMGHDKMYWYQQDPGMELHLIHYSYGVNSTEKGDLSSESTVSRIRTEHFPLTLESARPSHTSQYLCASSELRLGEQFFGPGTRLTVL.